This TCR beta chain was recorded in a study of low-dose radiotherapy and immunotherapy resistance in tumors. Background on the study: It was 1 Gy per fraction every two weeks that Cohort 2 received, adding up to 13 Gy over 26 weeks.

V lost 7 bases, J lost 5 bases, and 3 bases stayed unmatched. Germline CDR1 and CDR2: LNHDA and SQIVND (reference sequence). This CDR3 contains 13 residues. Stated time point: after trial treatment. Treatment denoted: LDRT plus nivolumab, ipilimumab, low-dose cyclophosphamide and aspirin (RACIN trial). This clonotype was picked up many times. Both TCRalpha and TCRbeta chains were reverse transcribed with V-gene-specific primers. TCR amplification used about 18 PCR cycles, a constant-region primer and a V-primer adapter. Each CDR3 protein is one row after TCRdb ran MiXCR on the reads. The sample includes more than 70,000 distinct CDR3 sequences, approximately 22% of them seen just once.

The origin of this receptor is a female donor with ovarian cancer. The genes are TRBV19 and TRBJ2-1; 9 positions agree with TRBD2. The specimen comprised PBMCs, sampled after low-dose radiotherapy plus immunotherapy. The DNA for the CDR3 is TGTGCCAGTAAAGTAGCGGGAGACAATGAGCAGTTCTTC. Translated: CASKVAGDNEQFF. The variable domain in full, completed from reference TRBV19 and TRBJ2-1, reads DGGITQSPKYLFRKEGQNVTLSCEQNLNHDAMYWYRQDPGQGLRLIYYSQIVNDFQKGDIAEGYSVSREKKESFPLTVTSAQKNPTAFYLCASKVAGDNEQFFGPGTRLTVL.